This TCR beta chain was profiled in a study of blood T cell repertoires in COVID-19. Overall study: From the United States, Italy and Spain came samples of acute and convalescent COVID-19. PBMCs, B-cell-depleted T cells, or T cells were the source of the cDNA or gDNA that made up the material.

The authors' processing: Counts of nucleated cells, estimated from reference gene primer amplification, were obtained. Produced via immunoSEQ multiplex PCR; TCRdb's table is partial and in-frame only. V, J and clone size were drawn from that table, and D and trimming were deduced from the DNA. The data hold under 450,000 clones, with less than 90% observed a single time. Enrolment of Seattle patients took place during active infection, and they were followed longitudinally. The receptor was derived from a woman aged 55-69 years with COVID-19, enrolled during active disease. Sequencing used peripheral blood.

CDR3 in DNA: TGTGCCATCAGTGAACACAGGGGCGCTAAGGGCTACACCTTC. It yields the protein CAISEHRGAKGYTF. The V gene is TRBV10-3, the J gene TRBJ1-2; 7 bases fit TRBD1. V lost 3 bases, J lost 8 bases, and 9 bases stayed unmatched. This CDR3 has 14 amino acids. Germline V lookup: CDR1 ENHRY, CDR2 SYGVKD.